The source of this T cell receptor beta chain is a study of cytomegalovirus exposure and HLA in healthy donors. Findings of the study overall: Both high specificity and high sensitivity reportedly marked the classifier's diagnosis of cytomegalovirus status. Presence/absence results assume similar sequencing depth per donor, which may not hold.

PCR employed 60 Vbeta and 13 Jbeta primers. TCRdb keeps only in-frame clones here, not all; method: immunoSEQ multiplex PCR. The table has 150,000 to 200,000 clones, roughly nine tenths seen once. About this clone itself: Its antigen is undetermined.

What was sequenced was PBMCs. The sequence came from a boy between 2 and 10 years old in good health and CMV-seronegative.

The CDR3 sequence: CASSLSGTGFEQFF. The CDR3 DNA reads as TGCGCCAGCAGCTTATCCGGGACAGGGTTTGAGCAGTTCTTC. The V call is TRBV5-1, the J call TRBJ2-1; the match to TRBD1 covers 9 bases. Germline V gene sequence: CDR1 SGHRS, CDR2 YFSETQ. The CDR3 extends over 14 amino acids. V gave up 2 bases and J gave up 9 bases; unmatched junction bases: 6. The full variable domain, rest sourced from reference TRBV5-1 and TRBJ2-1, is KAGVTQTPRYLIKTRGQQVTLSCSPISGHRSVSWYQQTPGQGLQFLFEYFSETQRNKGNFPGRFSGRQFSNSRSEMNVSTLELGDSALYLCASSLSGTGFEQFFGPGTRLTVL.